The 16 T cell receptor beta chains in this list originate from one sample, sequenced in a study of response to subunit inactivated influenza vaccine. MiXCR, run by TCRdb on the RT-PCR reads, gives a single entry per CDR3 protein. In the table there are about half a million distinct CDR3 sequences, 7.6% of which are singletons. The source was PBMCs from blood, collected roughly 24 months after vaccination. These receptor sequences come from a man in his fifties or sixties who received an inactivated influenza vaccine.

This rearrangement joins TRBV2 to TRBJ2-1; TRBD1 matches 7 bases. Germline V gives CDR1 SNHLY, CDR2 FYNNEI. V gave up 8 bases and J gave up 4 bases; unmatched junction bases: 5. CDR3 length: 13 residues. The CDR3 DNA sequence: TGTGCCAGCGTTGGGACAGTTTACAATGAGCAGTTCTTC. Protein: CASVGTVYNEQFF.

This clonotype was counted between two and nine times. The rearrangement uses TRBV28 and TRBJ1-1, with TRBD1 matching 7 bases. Unmatched junction bases numbered 13, after V lost 3 bases and J lost 3 bases. Germline V gives CDR1 MDHEN, CDR2 SYDVKM. The CDR3 consists of 17 residues. CDR3 sequence reads: CASSLPPSTGLDTEAFF. In nucleotides, the CDR3 is TGTGCCAGCAGTTTGCCCCCTTCGACAGGGTTAGACACTGAAGCTTTCTTT.

This clonotype appeared many times. V is TRBV19 and J is TRBJ2-3; maybe TRBD2 (6 bases). The length of the CDR3 is 15 residues. V gave up 5 bases and J gave up 1 base, with 13 bases separating them. The germline CDR1 and CDR2 sequences are LNHDA and SQIVND (reference sequence). CDR3 residues: CASSAAGYGTDTQYF. The CDR3 nucleotides read TGTGCCAGTAGTGCCGCGGGATACGGCACAGATACGCAGTATTTT.

This clonotype was recorded a few times. The J gene is TRBJ2-1, the V gene TRBV12-3 or TRBV12-4; D may match TRBD1 or TRBD2 (6 bases each). The CDR3 has 14 amino acids. The V gene lost 7 bases and the J gene lost 8 bases, with 18 bases spanning the gap. The CDR3 DNA reads as TGTGCCAGCACCACGGGGGCAGGGATGGATGAGCAGTTCTTC. This sequence encodes CASTTGAGMDEQFF.

Only a few counts were recorded for this clonotype. This chain joins TRBV19 and TRBJ2-1; perhaps TRBD2 as D (6 bases). V dropped 6 bases and J dropped 7 bases, with 13 bases sitting between them. Germline CDR1 and CDR2: LNHDA and SQIVND (reference sequence). The CDR3 is 13 amino acids. In DNA form, the CDR3 reads TGTGCCAGTAGCGGGAGCGCGAGGAATGAGCAGTTCTTC. Its translation is CASSGSARNEQFF.

This chain links TRBV20-1 with TRBJ2-5, with 8 nucleotides matching TRBD2. V dropped 7 bases and J dropped 5; count of bases not matched to a gene: 9. The germline CDR1 and CDR2 sequences are DFQATT and SNEGSKA (reference sequence). The CDR3 contains 13 residues. The CDR3 coding sequence is TGCAGTGGACGGCGGGAGGTCGGGGAGACCCAGTACTTC. Amino acid sequence: CSGRREVGETQYF.

This clonotype was found a few times. The chain employs TRBV7-8 and TRBJ1-5; maybe TRBD1 (6 bases). Germline values: CDR1 SGHVS, CDR2 FQNEAQ. The CDR3 is 15 amino acids. With 5 bases removed from V and 5 bases from J, the gap between germline ends came to 16 bases. CDR3: CASSASGTPYQPQHF. In nucleotides, the CDR3 is TGTGCCAGCAGCGCCTCCGGGACACCCTATCAGCCCCAGCATTTT.

This clonotype was recorded many times. The chain uses TRBV29-1 and TRBJ1-1; D is unresolved. Germline loops: CDR1 SQVTM, CDR2 ANQGSEA. Trimming left V 4 bases short and J 9 bases short, with 9 bases between. CDR3 size: 10 residues. CDR3: CSVVGGKAFF. CDR3 bases: TGCAGCGTTGTCGGAGGTAAAGCTTTCTTT. Filled out from reference TRBV29-1 and TRBJ1-1, the complete variable domain reads SAVISQKPSRDICQRGTSLTIQCQVDSQVTMMFWYRQQPGQSLTLIATANQGSEATYESGFVIDKFPISRPNLTFSTLTVSNMSPEDSSIYLCSVVGGKAFFGQGTRLTVV.

The V call is TRBV5-5, the J call TRBJ2-2; 7 bases map to TRBD1. The germline V gene has CDR1 SGHKS and CDR2 YYEKEE (reference sequence). The trim removed 3 bases at V and 6 bases at J, leaving 2 bases unmatched. This CDR3 is 13 amino acids long. Here the CDR3 reads CASSYQGAGELFF. CDR3 nucleotide sequence: TGTGCCAGCAGCTATCAGGGGGCCGGGGAGCTGTTTTTT.

This clonotype was found a few times. V and J are TRBV20-1 and TRBJ2-5, with D perhaps matching TRBD2 (6 bases). CDR1 is DFQATT, CDR2 SNEGSKA, per germline (reference sequence). The CDR3 extends over 14 amino acids. Trimming took off 1 base at V and 1 base at J, with 10 bases between the two ends. The CDR3 spells CSARVGSGQETQYF. CDR3 nucleotide sequence: TGCAGTGCTAGAGTAGGTAGCGGCCAAGAGACCCAGTACTTC.

This clonotype showed up just a few times. The chain links TRBV25-1 to TRBJ2-5, with D unclear. V lost 2 bases, J lost 6 bases, and 4 bases lay in between. The germline gives CDR1 MGHDK, CDR2 SYGVNS. This CDR3 has 11 amino acids. CDR3 sequence reads: CASSEGKTQYF. The CDR3, as DNA: TGTGCCAGCAGTGAAGGGAAGACCCAGTACTTC.

This chain uses TRBV27 with TRBJ2-1, with D unresolved. This CDR3 region has 15 residues. The ends were cut back, 5 bases at V and 2 bases at J, with 13 bases in the middle. Per germline, CDR1 MNHEY and CDR2 SMNVEV (reference sequence). Here the CDR3 reads CASSEQAYTYNEQFF. The CDR3 nucleotides read TGTGCCAGCAGTGAGCAGGCTTACACCTACAATGAGCAGTTCTTC.

This chain joins TRBV7-9 and TRBJ2-3; D gene ambiguous. V lost 5 bases to trimming and J lost 0 bases, with 15 bases between them. Per germline, CDR1 SEHNR and CDR2 FQNEAQ (reference sequence). The CDR3 consists of 16 residues. The CDR3 nucleotides read TGTGCCAGCAGCACCAGGACCGCCGGAAGCACAGATACGCAGTATTTT. This codes for CASSTRTAGSTDTQYF.

The chain joins TRBV18 to TRBJ2-2, with 11 nucleotides matching TRBD2. Germline assignment: CDR1 KGHSH and CDR2 LQKENI. With V trimmed by 3 bases and J by 2 bases, 2 bases remained unmatched. CDR3 length: 16 amino acids. As DNA, the CDR3 is TGTGCCAGCTCACCGGGACTAGCGGACAACACCGGGGAGCTGTTTTTT. It encodes CASSPGLADNTGELFF.

This chain joins TRBV12-3 or TRBV12-4 and TRBJ2-1; TRBD2 agrees at 8 bases. After removal of 0 bases from V and 4 bases from J, the junction contained 5 bases not matched to a gene. The CDR3 consists of 16 residues. In DNA form, the CDR3 reads TGTGCCAGCAGTTTAGCGATGACTAGCGTTTACAATGAGCAGTTCTTC. Amino acids: CASSLAMTSVYNEQFF.

This clonotype was counted at least ten times. This chain connects TRBV5-6 to TRBJ2-1; 9 bases line up with TRBD1. The CDR3 is made up of 14 amino acids. The germline V gene encodes CDR1 SGHDT and CDR2 YYEEEE. V shed 4 bases and J 8 bases; nucleotides not matched to a gene: 7. The CDR3 protein is CASSGVDRGHEQFF. The CDR3 DNA is TGTGCCAGCAGCGGGGTGGACAGGGGCCATGAGCAGTTCTTC.